The next 24 T cell receptor beta chains were all read from a single sample in a study of blood T cell repertoires in COVID-19. Profiled with immunoSEQ multiplex PCR; TCRdb holds only in-frame clones, not every one. Here the sample spans about 130,000 clones, about four fifths being singletons. The sequenced sample was peripheral blood. These receptors originate from a woman aged 45-60 years with acute or convalescent COVID-19.

This chain links TRBV30 with TRBJ1-1, with D perhaps TRBD1 (5 bases). CDR3 length equals 16 residues. The germline V gene has CDR1 GTSNPN and CDR2 SVGIG (reference sequence). V was trimmed by 0 bases and J by 1 base, leaving 15 bases between them. The CDR3 region is CAWSVDGGGWNTEAFF. CDR3 bases: TGTGCCTGGAGTGTAGACGGGGGGGGATGGAACACTGAAGCTTTCTTT. The whole variable domain, remainder taken from reference TRBV30 and TRBJ1-1, is SQTIHQWPATLVQPVGSPLSLECTVEGTSNPNLYWYRQAAGRGLQLLFYSVGIGQISSEVPQNLSASRPQDRQFILSSKKLLLSDSGFYLCAWSVDGGGWNTEAFFGQGTRLTVV.

This clone was seen more than once but under ten times. This chain links TRBV6-5 with TRBJ1-6, with D possibly matching TRBD1 (5 bases). Trimming removed 7 bases from V and 9 bases from J, with 16 bases in between. The CDR3 covers 14 residues. The V gene's germline CDR1 is MNHEY and CDR2 SVGAGI. DNA for the CDR3: TGTGCCAGCAATTTCGATTTCGGGGGTTCACCCCTCCACTTT. Protein: CASNFDFGGSPLHF.

Written as DNA, the CDR3 is TGTGCCACCAGCAGAGAGGACAGGGGAAATTCACCCCTCCACTTT. This translates into CATSREDRGNSPLHF. The chain joins TRBV15 to TRBJ1-6, with TRBD1 identical over 9 bases. Germline CDR1 and CDR2: LNHNV and YYDKDF (reference sequence). V shed 0 bases and J 7 bases; nucleotides not matched to a gene: 1. There are 15 residues in the CDR3.

J is TRBJ1-5 and V is TRBV3-1 (or the pseudogene TRBV3-2); D gene unclear. This CDR3 has 14 residues. Germline-derived CDR1 and CDR2 are LGHDT and YNNKEL (reference sequence). The ends were cut back, 2 bases at V and 7 bases at J, with 12 bases in the middle. CDR3 bases: TGTGCCAGCAGCCAATTGGGGAGTGGGCAGCCCCAGCATTTT. It encodes CASSQLGSGQPQHF.

The genes are TRBV9 and TRBJ2-3, with unresolved D. The CDR3 runs 12 residues. V shed 4 bases and J shed 4 bases, with 7 bases lying between them. CDR1 and CDR2 (germline): SGDLS, YYNGEE. The chain's CDR3 is CASSNLADTQYF. The CDR3 nucleotides are TGTGCCAGCAGCAACCTAGCAGATACGCAGTATTTT.

The V call is TRBV6-6, the J call TRBJ1-2; 7 bases map to TRBD1. The germline V gene encodes CDR1 MNHNY and CDR2 SVGAGI (reference sequence). The CDR3 consists of 13 residues. V gave up 5 bases and J gave up 4 bases; unmatched junction bases: 4. CDR3 DNA: TGTGCCAGCAGTCTACAGGGGACCTATGGCTACACCTTC. Its protein is CASSLQGTYGYTF.

This clone was found a few times. The V call is TRBV10-3, the J call TRBJ1-6; D not resolved. Between the trimmed V and J ends, which lost 3 bases and 9 bases, there was a span of 15 bases. CDR1 is ENHRY and CDR2 is SYGVKD in the germline V gene. The CDR3 runs to 15 residues. The CDR3 here is CAISDLTLEFSPLHF. The DNA for the CDR3 is TGTGCCATCAGTGACCTAACCCTGGAGTTTTCACCCCTCCACTTT.

The V call is TRBV5-1, the J call TRBJ1-3; D gene uncertain. The CDR3 totals 12 residues. Trimming pared 4 bases from V and 2 bases from J, leaving 4 bases between. Germline CDR1 SGHRS, CDR2 YFSETQ. CDR3 sequence: CASSETGNTIYF. CDR3 DNA sequence: TGCGCCAGCAGCGAGACTGGAAACACCATATATTTT.

The V gene is TRBV19, the J gene TRBJ2-2, with D unclear. The germline V gene has CDR1 LNHDA and CDR2 SQIVND (reference sequence). The CDR3 loop spans 16 amino acids. V gave up 5 bases and J gave up 0 bases, with 13 bases separating them. CDR3 sequence reads: CASSDQRSANTGELFF. In nucleotides, the CDR3 is TGTGCCAGTAGTGACCAGAGAAGCGCGAACACCGGGGAGCTGTTTTTT. The whole variable domain, remainder taken from reference TRBV19 and TRBJ2-2, is DGGITQSPKYLFRKEGQNVTLSCEQNLNHDAMYWYRQDPGQGLRLIYYSQIVNDFQKGDIAEGYSVSREKKESFPLTVTSAQKNPTAFYLCASSDQRSANTGELFFGEGSRLTVL.

This chain uses TRBV5-1 with TRBJ1-5; D is uncertain. V shed 4 bases and J shed 2 bases, with 10 bases lying between them. The CDR3 is 14 residues long. Looked up from germline, CDR1 is SGHRS and CDR2 is YFSETQ. CDR3 bases: TGCGCCAGCAGCCCGGTCGGGGGCAATCAGCCCCAGCATTTT. Encoded protein: CASSPVGGNQPQHF.

The J gene is TRBJ1-4, the V gene TRBV30; no clear D. V lost 0 bases and J lost 7, with 18 bases in between. CDR3 length equals 16 residues. Looked up from germline, CDR1 is GTSNPN and CDR2 is SVGIG (reference sequence). CDR3 bases: TGTGCCTGGAGTGTACCTGGAGGGAGGATGAGTGAAAAACTGTTTTTT. It encodes CAWSVPGGRMSEKLFF.

The J gene is TRBJ2-1, the V gene TRBV12-3 or TRBV12-4; D is uncertain. The CDR3 totals 11 residues. V was trimmed by 2 bases and J by 7 bases, leaving 3 bases between them. CDR3 coding DNA: TGTGCCAGCAGTTTACAGAATGAGCAGTTCTTC. It translates to CASSLQNEQFF.

The chain joins TRBV14 to TRBJ1-5, with D unresolved. V lost 4 bases and J lost 10, with 11 bases in between. Germline CDR1 and CDR2: SGHDN and FVKESK. The CDR3 has 12 residues. CDR3 residues: CASSLGVEPQHF. CDR3 DNA: TGTGCCAGCAGCCTCGGAGTCGAACCCCAGCATTTT.

This clone showed up just a few times. The chain employs TRBV2 and TRBJ1-2; 10 bases line up with TRBD1. The germline V gene has CDR1 SNHLY and CDR2 FYNNEI. The CDR3 spans 12 residues. With 7 bases clipped from V and 6 bases from J, the junction kept 2 bases outside the gene matches. The CDR3 sequence: CASIDRGHGYTF. The CDR3 region has the DNA TGTGCCAGCATTGACAGGGGGCATGGCTACACCTTC.

The chain links TRBV20-1 to TRBJ1-2; D uncertain. Per the germline V gene, CDR1 is DFQATT and CDR2 is SNEGSKA (reference sequence). Trimming took off 6 bases at V and 2 bases at J, with 7 bases between the two ends. The CDR3 totals 11 residues. The CDR3, as DNA: TGCAGTGCCCCAGAAAACTATGGCTACACCTTC. Protein sequence: CSAPENYGYTF.

This clone was found once. The V call is TRBV29-1, the J call TRBJ2-3; 11 bases are a match to TRBD2. The CDR3 is 15 residues long. V dropped 6 bases and J dropped 4; count of bases not matched to a gene: 9. Per the germline V gene, CDR1 is SQVTM and CDR2 is ANQGSEA. The CDR3, as DNA: TGCAGCGTGCCTTCTAGCGGGGGGAAGTCAGATACGCAGTATTTT. Amino acid sequence: CSVPSSGGKSDTQYF.

The chain links TRBV11-3 to TRBJ1-2, with TRBD1 matching 7 bases. The ends lost 5 bases at V and 4 bases at J; junction bases unmatched: 4. The CDR3 totals 13 residues. Germline loops: CDR1 SGHNT, CDR2 YENEEA. Here the CDR3 reads CASSRGQSYGYTF. CDR3 nucleotides: TGTGCCAGCAGCCGGGGACAGAGCTATGGCTACACCTTC. Using reference TRBV11-3 and TRBJ1-2 for the parts outside the CDR3, the full variable domain is EAGVVQSPRYKIIEKKQPVAFWCNPISGHNTLYWYLQNLGQGPELLIRYENEEAVDDSQLPKDRFSAERLKGVDSTLKIQPAELGDSAVYLCASSRGQSYGYTFGSGTRLTVV.

The chain has TRBV5-1 and TRBJ2-3; 8 bases are shared with TRBD2. Germline-derived CDR1 and CDR2 are SGHRS and YFSETQ. Germline trimming cut 0 bases from V and 2 bases from J; bases unmatched to any gene: 5. The CDR3 extends over 16 amino acids. CDR3 nucleotide sequence: TGCGCCAGCAGCTTGGGCCGGGGGGGCAACACAGATACGCAGTATTTT. The encoded protein is CASSLGRGGNTDTQYF.

The chain joins TRBV18 to TRBJ1-4; tentative D call: TRBD1 (5 bases). CDR1 is KGHSH, CDR2 LQKENI, per germline. The CDR3 loop spans 13 amino acids. With 2 bases removed from V and 5 bases from J, the gap between germline ends came to 6 bases. CDR3 in DNA: TGTGCCAGCTCACCAACAGGAAATGAAAAACTGTTTTTT. Its protein is CASSPTGNEKLFF.

The chain employs TRBV18 and TRBJ2-1; TRBD1 is a possible D gene (5 bases). Trimming took off 3 bases at V and 0 bases at J, with 9 bases between the two ends. Looked up from germline, CDR1 is KGHSH and CDR2 is LQKENI. The CDR3 is 15 residues long. The CDR3 is CASSPGQSSYNEQFF. CDR3 coding DNA: TGTGCCAGCTCACCTGGACAAAGCTCCTACAATGAGCAGTTCTTC.

This CDR3 is CASSPSFDRDVNQPQHF. CDR3 DNA: TGTGCCAGCAGCCCTAGTTTCGACAGGGATGTTAATCAGCCCCAGCATTTT. The chain is built from TRBV4-2 and TRBJ1-5, with 7 bases that match TRBD1. The CDR3 contains 17 residues. V was pared by 4 bases and J by 4 bases, with 13 bases of the junction left unmatched. The germline CDR1 and CDR2 sequences are LGHNA and YNFKEQ.

The chain links TRBV9 to TRBJ2-1; 8 nucleotides agree with TRBD2. Germline V gene sequence: CDR1 SGDLS, CDR2 YYNGEE. Trimming took 2 bases from V and 1 from J; bases not matched to a gene: 14. The CDR3 is 19 amino acids. The CDR3 is CASSVFVGSGVNSYNEQFF. CDR3 DNA sequence: TGTGCCAGCAGCGTGTTTGTGGGTAGCGGGGTAAATTCCTACAATGAGCAGTTCTTC.

J is TRBJ2-1 and V is TRBV28, with 14 bases fitting TRBD2. V shed 5 bases and J 5 bases; nucleotides not matched to a gene: 5. The length of the CDR3 is 16 residues. Germline V lookup: CDR1 MDHEN, CDR2 SYDVKM. CDR3 loop: CASSPRLAGGNNEQFF. Here the CDR3 DNA reads TGTGCCAGCAGTCCACGACTAGCGGGGGGGAACAATGAGCAGTTCTTC.

V is TRBV19 and J is TRBJ1-1; D possibly corresponds to TRBD1 (5 bases). The V gene's germline CDR1 is LNHDA and CDR2 SQIVND (reference sequence). Trimming stripped 6 bases from V and 1 base from J, with 9 bases between. This CDR3 has 13 residues. The CDR3 region has the DNA TGTGCCAGTAGGGGGGGTTGGAACACTGAAGCTTTCTTT. As protein: CASRGGWNTEAFF.